This paragraph covers one T cell receptor beta chain sequence. Sample-barcoded 5' priming and a J-beta primer mix drove a second PCR of roughly 6 to 12 cycles. Every cDNA molecule carried a tag from a template-switch adaptor bearing 12 random nucleotides. TCRdb used MiXCR to reprocess the 5' RACE reads, holding one entry per CDR3 protein. The profile shows about 800,000 distinct CDR3 sequences, about 45% of them singletons. This sample is part of a study of blood T cells in healthy people across ages. This clonotype was obtained from an elderly man in good health. The sample comprised blood.

The CDR3 DNA reads as TGCGCCAGCTTCACTTCCCCGGGACAGGGGACCTACGAGCAGTACTTC. Residues: CASFTSPGQGTYEQYF. The chain couples TRBV5-1 to TRBJ2-5, with 10 bases matching TRBD1. Judging by the DNA end, TRBJ2-7 fits better; the J call may be wrong. The CDR3 is 16 amino acids. CDR1 and CDR2 (germline): SGHRS, YFSETQ.